The clone carrying this T cell receptor (beta chain) was detected only a few times. No antigen is known for it. Amplification yielded TCR beta CDR3 regions, with RNA transcripts as the source. A set of HTBI primers served as the primers for a first-round RT-PCR of the TCR CDR3. TCRdb reprocessed the multiplex PCR reads via MiXCR and lists one record per CDR3 protein. Among about 720,000 distinct CDR3 sequences listed, approximately 18% were seen once. In germline, CDR1 is SGHVS, CDR2 FNYEAQ. This CDR3 region has 14 residues. V was trimmed by 5 bases and J by 6 bases, leaving 17 bases between them. The data were taken from a study of T cells in Graves' hyperthyroidism and ophthalmopathy. Study-wide results and caveats: Ophthalmopathy and stable hyperthyroidism were told apart by a 13 V-J model.

Reasons for excluding patients were uncontrolled infection, other autoimmune disease, pregnancy or lactation. The sample, blood from the first hyperthyroidism diagnosis, precedes any ophthalmopathy symptoms. The TCR comes from a woman aged 50 to 60 with Graves' hyperthyroidism that later progressed to Graves' ophthalmopathy. V and J are TRBV7-6 and TRBJ2-7; D perhaps matches TRBD1 (5 bases). The sample taken for sequencing was blood. This CDR3 reads CASSLGVGPAEQYF. CDR3 bases: TGTGCCAGCAGCCTAGGGGTAGGTCCTGCCGAGCAGTACTTC.